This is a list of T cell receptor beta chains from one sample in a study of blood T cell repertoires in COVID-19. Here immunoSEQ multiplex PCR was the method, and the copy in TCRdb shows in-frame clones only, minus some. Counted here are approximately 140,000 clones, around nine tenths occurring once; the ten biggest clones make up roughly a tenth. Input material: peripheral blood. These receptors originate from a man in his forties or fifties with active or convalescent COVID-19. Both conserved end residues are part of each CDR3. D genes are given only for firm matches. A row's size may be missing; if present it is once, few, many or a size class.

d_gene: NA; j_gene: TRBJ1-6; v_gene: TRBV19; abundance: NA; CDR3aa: CASSLNRYSPLHF; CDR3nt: TGTGCCAGTAGTTTGAACAGATATTCACCCCTCCACTTT
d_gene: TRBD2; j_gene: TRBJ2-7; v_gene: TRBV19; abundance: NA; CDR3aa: CASSIAGTSVYEQYF; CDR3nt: TGTGCCAGTAGTATTGCTGGGACTAGCGTCTACGAGCAGTACTTC
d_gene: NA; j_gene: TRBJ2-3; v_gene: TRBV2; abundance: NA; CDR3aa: CASRSRDFGTDTQYF; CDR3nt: TGTGCCAGCAGGAGCCGGGACTTCGGCACAGATACGCAGTATTTT
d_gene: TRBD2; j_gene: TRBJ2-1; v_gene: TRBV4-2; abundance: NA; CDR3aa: CASSQVSGGRSDEQFF; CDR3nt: TGTGCCAGCAGCCAAGTTTCGGGGGGGAGATCCGATGAGCAGTTCTTC
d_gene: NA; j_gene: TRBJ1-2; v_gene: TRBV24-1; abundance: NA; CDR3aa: CATSDRRYYGYTF; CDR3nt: TGTGCCACCAGTGATCGCAGGTACTATGGCTACACCTTC
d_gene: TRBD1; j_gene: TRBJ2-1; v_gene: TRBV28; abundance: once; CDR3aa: CASSNPGQVENEQFF; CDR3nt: TGTGCCAGCAGTAACCCGGGACAGGTGGAGAATGAGCAGTTCTTC
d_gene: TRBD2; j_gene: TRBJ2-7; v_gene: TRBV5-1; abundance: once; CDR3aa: CASSLDTAGAYEQYF; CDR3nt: TGCGCCAGCAGCTTGGACACGGCGGGAGCCTACGAGCAGTACTTC
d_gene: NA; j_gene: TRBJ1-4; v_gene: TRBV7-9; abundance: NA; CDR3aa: CASSQFATNEKLFF; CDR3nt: TGTGCCAGCAGCCAGTTTGCAACTAATGAAAAACTGTTTTTT
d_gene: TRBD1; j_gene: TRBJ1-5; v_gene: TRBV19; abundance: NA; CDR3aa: CASSMVGGTGALSNQPQHF; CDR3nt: TGTGCCAGTAGTATGGTCGGGGGTACAGGGGCGCTTAGCAATCAGCCCCAGCATTTT
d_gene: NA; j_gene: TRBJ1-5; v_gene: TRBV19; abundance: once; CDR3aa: CASSIDHSLQGYSNQPQHF; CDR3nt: TGTGCCAGTAGTATAGATCATAGCCTTCAGGGGTATAGCAATCAGCCCCAGCATTTT
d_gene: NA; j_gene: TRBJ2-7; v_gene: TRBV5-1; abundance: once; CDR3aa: CASSRGTTSYEQYF; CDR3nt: TGCGCCAGCAGCCGCGGCACTACCTCCTACGAGCAGTACTTC
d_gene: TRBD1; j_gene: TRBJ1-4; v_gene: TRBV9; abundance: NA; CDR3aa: CASSVETGANEKLFF; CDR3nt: TGTGCCAGCAGCGTAGAGACAGGGGCTAATGAAAAACTGTTTTTT
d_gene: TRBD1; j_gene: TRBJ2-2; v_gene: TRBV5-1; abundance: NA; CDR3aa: CASSLEGQGETGELFF; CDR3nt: TGCGCCAGCAGCTTGGAAGGACAGGGGGAAACCGGGGAGCTGTTTTTT
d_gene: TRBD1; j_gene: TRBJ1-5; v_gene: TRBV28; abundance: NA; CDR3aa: CASSPARQGGQPQHF; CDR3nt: TGTGCCAGCAGTCCGGCCAGACAGGGGGGCCAGCCCCAGCATTTT
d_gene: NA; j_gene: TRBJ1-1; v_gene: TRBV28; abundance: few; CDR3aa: CASSLRRYRQLTEAFF; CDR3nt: TGTGCCAGCAGTTTAAGGAGGTATCGGCAGCTCACTGAAGCTTTCTTT
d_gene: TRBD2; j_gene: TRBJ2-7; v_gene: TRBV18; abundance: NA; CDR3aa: CASSPGRERAGGTYEQYF; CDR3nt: TGTGCCAGCTCACCGGGAAGGGAGAGAGCGGGAGGGACCTACGAGCAGTACTTC
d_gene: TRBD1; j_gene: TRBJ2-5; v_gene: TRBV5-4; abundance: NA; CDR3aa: CASSSRQGPNQETQYF; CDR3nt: TGTGCCAGCAGTTCGCGACAGGGGCCCAACCAAGAGACCCAGTACTTC
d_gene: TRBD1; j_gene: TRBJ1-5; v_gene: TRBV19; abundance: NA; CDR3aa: CASKVGQTNQPQHF; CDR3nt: TGTGCCAGTAAAGTGGGACAGACGAATCAGCCCCAGCATTTT
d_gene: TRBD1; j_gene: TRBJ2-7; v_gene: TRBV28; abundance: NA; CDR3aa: CASKLQGVSSYEQYF; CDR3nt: TGTGCCAGCAAGTTACAGGGGGTGAGCTCCTACGAGCAGTACTTC
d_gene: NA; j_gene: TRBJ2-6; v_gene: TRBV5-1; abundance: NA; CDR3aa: CASSSTAANVLTF; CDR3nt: TGCGCCAGCAGCTCCACTGCGGCCAACGTCCTGACTTTC
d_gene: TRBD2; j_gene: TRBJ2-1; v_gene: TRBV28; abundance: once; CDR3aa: CASSSRGGETPDEQFF; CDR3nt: TGTGCCAGCAGTTCCCGTGGGGGGGAGACACCGGATGAGCAGTTCTTC
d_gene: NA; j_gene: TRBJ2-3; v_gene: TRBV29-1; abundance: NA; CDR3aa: CSVGRGPDTQYF; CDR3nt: TGCAGCGTTGGGAGGGGGCCAGATACGCAGTATTTT
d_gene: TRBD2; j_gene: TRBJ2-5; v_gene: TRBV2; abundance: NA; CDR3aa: CASRVGGYQETQYF; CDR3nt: TGTGCCAGCAGGGTGGGAGGGTACCAAGAGACCCAGTACTTC
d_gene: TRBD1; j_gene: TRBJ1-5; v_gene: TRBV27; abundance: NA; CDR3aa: CASSLRGQDRNQPQHF; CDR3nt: TGTGCCAGCAGCCTAAGGGGACAGGACCGCAATCAGCCCCAGCATTTT
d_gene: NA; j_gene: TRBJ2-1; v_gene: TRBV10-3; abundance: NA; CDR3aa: CAISEPGLANEQFF; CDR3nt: TGTGCCATCAGTGAACCCGGCCTAGCCAATGAGCAGTTCTTC
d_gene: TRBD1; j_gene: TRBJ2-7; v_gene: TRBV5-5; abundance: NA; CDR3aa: CASSLRTGAYEQYF; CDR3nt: TGTGCCAGCAGCCTGCGGACAGGGGCCTACGAGCAGTACTTC
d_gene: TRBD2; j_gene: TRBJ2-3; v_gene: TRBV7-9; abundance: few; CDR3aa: CASSSPTVRGDTQYF; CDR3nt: TGTGCCAGCAGCTCCCCCACCGTGCGGGGGGATACGCAGTATTTT
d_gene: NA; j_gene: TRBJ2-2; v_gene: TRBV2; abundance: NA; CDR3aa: CASSDRPQGYTGELFF; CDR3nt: TGTGCCAGCAGTGACCGCCCACAGGGCTACACCGGGGAGCTGTTTTTT
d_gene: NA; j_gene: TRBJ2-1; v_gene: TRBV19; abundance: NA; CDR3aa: CASSHQGTTYNEQFF; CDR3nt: TGTGCCAGTAGTCATCAGGGGACAACCTACAATGAGCAGTTCTTC
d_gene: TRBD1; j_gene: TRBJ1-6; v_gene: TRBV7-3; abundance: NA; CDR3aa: CASSLTGTGQGSPLHF; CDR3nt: TGTGCCAGCAGCTTAACGGGAACGGGACAGGGTTCACCCCTCCACTTT
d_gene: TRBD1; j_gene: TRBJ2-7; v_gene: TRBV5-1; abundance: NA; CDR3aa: CASSSLGQGANEQYF; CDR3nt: TGCGCCAGCAGCTCTCTGGGACAGGGGGCTAACGAGCAGTACTTC
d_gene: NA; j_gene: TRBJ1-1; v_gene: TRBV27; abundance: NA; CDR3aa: CASRLSGGIEAFF; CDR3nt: TGTGCCAGCAGGTTGTCCGGCGGCATCGAAGCTTTCTTT
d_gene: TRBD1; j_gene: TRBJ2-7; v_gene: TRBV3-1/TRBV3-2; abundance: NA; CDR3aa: CASETGVYEQYF; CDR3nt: TGTGCCAGCGAAACAGGGGTCTACGAGCAGTACTTC
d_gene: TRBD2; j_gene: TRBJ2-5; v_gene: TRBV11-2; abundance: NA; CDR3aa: CASSLGIAGDQETQYF; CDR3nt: TGTGCCAGCAGCTTAGGAATAGCGGGAGACCAAGAGACCCAGTACTTC
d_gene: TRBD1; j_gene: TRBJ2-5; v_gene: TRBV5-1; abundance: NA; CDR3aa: CASSNTQGAQETQYF; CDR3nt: TGCGCCAGCAGCAACACTCAGGGGGCCCAAGAGACCCAGTACTTC
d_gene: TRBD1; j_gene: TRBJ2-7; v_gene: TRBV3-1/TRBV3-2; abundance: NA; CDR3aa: CASSQETGRSYEQYF; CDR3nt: TGTGCCAGCAGCCAAGAGACAGGGCGCTCCTACGAGCAGTACTTC
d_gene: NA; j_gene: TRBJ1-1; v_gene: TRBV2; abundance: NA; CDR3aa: CASSPRGSANTEAFF; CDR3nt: TGTGCCAGCAGCCCTAGAGGGAGCGCGAACACTGAAGCTTTCTTT
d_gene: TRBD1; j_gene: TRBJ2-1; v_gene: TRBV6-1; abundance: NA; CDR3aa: CASSERTGAGDEQFF; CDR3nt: TGTGCCAGCAGTGAACGGACAGGGGCAGGGGATGAGCAGTTCTTC
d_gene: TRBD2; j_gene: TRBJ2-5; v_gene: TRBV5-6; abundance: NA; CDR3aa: CASSFLAGGPRETQYF; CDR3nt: TGTGCCAGCAGCTTTCTAGCGGGAGGGCCTCGGGAGACCCAGTACTTC
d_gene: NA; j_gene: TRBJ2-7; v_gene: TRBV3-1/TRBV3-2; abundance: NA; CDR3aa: CASSLLSGVPLYEQYF; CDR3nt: TGTGCCAGCAGCTTACTTTCCGGGGTCCCCCTGTACGAGCAGTACTTC
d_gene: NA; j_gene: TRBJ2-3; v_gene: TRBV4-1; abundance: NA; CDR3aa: CASTEGPAADTQYF; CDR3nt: TGCGCCAGCACGGAGGGACCAGCCGCAGATACGCAGTATTTT
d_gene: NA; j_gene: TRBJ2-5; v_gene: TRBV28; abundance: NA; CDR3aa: CASLHTGSQETQYF; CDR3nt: TGTGCCAGCCTTCACACAGGGAGTCAAGAGACCCAGTACTTC
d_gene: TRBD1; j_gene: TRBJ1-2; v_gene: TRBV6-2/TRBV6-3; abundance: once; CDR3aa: CASSRDRPLSTGYGYTF; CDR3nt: TGTGCCAGCAGTCGGGACAGGCCACTGTCGACCGGCTATGGCTACACCTTC
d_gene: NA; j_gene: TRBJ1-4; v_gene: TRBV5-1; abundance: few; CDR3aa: CASSLTGSNEKLFF; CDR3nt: TGCGCCAGCAGCTTGACAGGCTCTAATGAAAAACTGTTTTTT
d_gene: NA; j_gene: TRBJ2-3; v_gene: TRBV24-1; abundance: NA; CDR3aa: CATSDPALVSDTQYF; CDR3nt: TGTGCCACCAGTGATCCCGCTCTAGTTTCAGATACGCAGTATTTT
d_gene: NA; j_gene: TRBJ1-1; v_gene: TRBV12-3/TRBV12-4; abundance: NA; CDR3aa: CASSFGGHTEAFF; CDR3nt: TGTGCCAGCAGTTTTGGGGGCCACACTGAAGCTTTCTTT
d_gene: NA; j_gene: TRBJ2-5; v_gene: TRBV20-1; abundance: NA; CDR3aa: CSASLQQETQYF; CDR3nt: TGCAGTGCTAGTTTACAGCAAGAGACCCAGTACTTC
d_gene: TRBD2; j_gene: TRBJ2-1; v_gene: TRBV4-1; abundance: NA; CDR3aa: CASSQDWGSSGSNEQFF; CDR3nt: TGCGCCAGCAGCCAAGATTGGGGTAGTAGCGGGAGCAATGAGCAGTTCTTC
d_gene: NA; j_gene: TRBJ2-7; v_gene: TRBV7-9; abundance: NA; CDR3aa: CASSVSYEQYF; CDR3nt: TGTGCCAGCAGCGTATCGTACGAGCAGTACTTC
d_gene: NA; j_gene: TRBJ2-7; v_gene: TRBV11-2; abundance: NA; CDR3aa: CASVRAPYEQYF; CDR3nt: TGTGCCAGCGTGAGAGCGCCCTACGAGCAGTACTTC
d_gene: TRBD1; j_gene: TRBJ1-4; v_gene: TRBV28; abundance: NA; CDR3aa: CASSFSQGAPEKLFF; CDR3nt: TGTGCCAGCAGTTTTTCGCAGGGGGCGCCCGAAAAACTGTTTTTT
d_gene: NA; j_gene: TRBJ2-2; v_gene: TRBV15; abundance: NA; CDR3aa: CATSRETVGKWGELFF; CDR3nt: TGTGCCACCAGCAGAGAGACAGTGGGGAAATGGGGGGAGCTGTTTTTT
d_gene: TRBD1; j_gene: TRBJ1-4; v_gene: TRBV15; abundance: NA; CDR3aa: CATSREQGVNEKLFF; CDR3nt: TGTGCCACCAGCAGAGAACAGGGGGTTAATGAAAAACTGTTTTTT
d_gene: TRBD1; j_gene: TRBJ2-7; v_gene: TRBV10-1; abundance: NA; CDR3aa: CASSPSPGQGPYEQYF; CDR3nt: TGCGCCAGCAGCCCCTCCCCGGGACAGGGGCCCTACGAGCAGTACTTC
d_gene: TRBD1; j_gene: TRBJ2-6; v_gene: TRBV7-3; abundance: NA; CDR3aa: CASSWDSLSGANVLTF; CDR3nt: TGTGCCAGCAGCTGGGACAGCCTCTCTGGGGCCAACGTCCTGACTTTC
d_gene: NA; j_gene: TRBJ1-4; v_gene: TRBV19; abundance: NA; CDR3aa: CASTLGRANEKLFF; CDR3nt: TGTGCCAGTACCCTAGGGCGGGCTAATGAAAAACTGTTTTTT
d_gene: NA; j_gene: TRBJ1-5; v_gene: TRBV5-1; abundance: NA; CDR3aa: CASSLGGYNQPQHF; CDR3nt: TGCGCCAGCAGCTTGGGCGGATACAATCAGCCCCAGCATTTT
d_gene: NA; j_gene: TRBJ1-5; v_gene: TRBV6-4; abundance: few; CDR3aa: CASRSVCNQPQHF; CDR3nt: TGTGCCAGCAGGTCGGTGTGCAATCAGCCCCAGCATTTT
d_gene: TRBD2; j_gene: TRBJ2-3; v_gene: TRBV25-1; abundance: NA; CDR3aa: CASRASGSRGDTQYF; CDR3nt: TGTGCCAGCAGGGCTAGCGGGAGTAGGGGGGATACGCAGTATTTT
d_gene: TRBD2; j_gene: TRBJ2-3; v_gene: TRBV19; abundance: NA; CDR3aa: CASRRTSGTHTQYF; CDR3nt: TGTGCCAGTAGAAGGACTAGCGGGACTCATACGCAGTATTTT